The clone carrying this TCR beta chain was found once. The record originates from a study of a mutant IDH1 vaccine in newly diagnosed glioma. The protocol was immunoSEQ multiplex PCR, while the TCRdb copy is restricted to in-frame clones and leaves out a portion. The repertoire consists of 98,000 or so clones, with about 87% occurring once and the leading ten covering under 0.7%. The time point here: baseline, week 1 (first vaccination visit). Treatment defined: pre-vaccination baseline after standard-of-care therapy. V was clipped by 4 bases and J by 4 bases, with 22 bases between them. Germline loops: CDR1 GTSNPN, CDR2 SVGIG (reference sequence). The CDR3 runs 16 residues.

This specimen consisted of PBMCs, obtained from a glioma patient treated with radiotherapy, temozolomide or both. The TCR sequence derives from a woman in her fifties or sixties with glioma. This rearrangement joins TRBV30 to TRBJ1-1, with TRBD1 as a possible D gene (5 bases). The CDR3 loop reads CAWIRPLGRGGTEAFF. CDR3 in DNA: TGTGCCTGGATCAGACCCCTCGGGCGCGGGGGCACTGAAGCTTTCTTT.